The following is a TCR beta chain sequence with its context. Antigen unknown. Generated by immunoSEQ multiplex PCR, the TCRdb table keeps only in-frame clones and is missing some. Of 60,000 to 70,000 clones listed, around 82% were seen once; the top ten hold roughly 5.4%. The record originates from a study of T cell responses to AZD1222 COVID-19 vaccine. Findings of the study overall: Two AZD1222 doses significantly raised spike-specific TCR breadth and depth over controls. Reports say nearly half of spike-specific TCRs go after unmutated variant regions. Repertoires in all cases were sampled only once the peak T cell response had passed. CD4 TCRs associated with vaccination spanned spike, dominating at 160-218 and 743-854.

The source of this sequence is an adult in good health. Sequencing was performed on peripheral blood, taken on day 0 of AZD1222 vaccination.

CDR3 bases: TGTGCCAGCTCACCAGCGGGGCTCGTGGGGGGCAGGGCCGAGCAGTACTTC. Amino acids: CASSPAGLVGGRAEQYF. The chain joins TRBV18 to TRBJ2-7; D assignment may be TRBD1 or TRBD2 (6 bases each). The CDR3 is 17 amino acids. V lost 2 bases and J lost 6, with 23 bases in between. Looked up from germline, CDR1 is KGHSH and CDR2 is LQKENI. Drawing the rest from reference TRBV18 and TRBJ2-7, the complete variable domain is NAGVMQNPRHLVRRRGQEARLRCSPMKGHSHVYWYRQLPEEGLKFMVYLQKENIIDESGMPKERFSAEFPKEGPSILRIQQVVRGDSAAYFCASSPAGLVGGRAEQYFGPGTRLTVT.